The TCR beta chain under discussion was sequenced for a study of tumor-infiltrating lymphocytes in primary liver carcinoma. Study summary: Each of the growths was stage T1-T3 N0M0, extending about 4.2 to 11 cm across.

A primer in the constant region served to generate TCR beta cDNA from 450 to 600 ng of total RNA. Investigators got TCR beta libraries out of three nested multiplex PCR rounds, done with slightly modified ARM-PCR. Both of the initial two PCR rounds ran for approximately 11 cycles and employed TRBV1-TRBV30 forward primers alongside a C-beta reverse primer. Each CDR3 protein is one row after TCRdb ran MiXCR on the multiplex PCR reads. The sample lists fewer than 400,000 distinct CDR3 sequences; 55% to 65% were seen once. They got blood RNA out of unsorted whole blood and also pulled out germline DNA. Prior to the surgical procedure, four milliliters of peripheral blood were collected. Broader study findings: Because the samples were bulk unsorted, the study did not compare CD4+ and CD8+ repertoires.

CDR1 and CDR2 from the germline V gene are SGHNT and YYREEE (reference sequence). CDR3 length equals 18 residues. Losses at the gene ends were 5 bases for V and 1 base for J; bases not matched to a gene: 6. This clonotype came up a few times. As yet, its antigen is unknown. V gene TRBV5-4 combines with J gene TRBJ2-2; 15 nucleotides line up with TRBD2. Material for sequencing was peripheral blood. This TCR came from a man aged 35 to 55 with primary liver carcinoma and hepatitis B virus infection. CDR3 residues: CASSSPGLAGGNTGELFF. CDR3 DNA sequence: TGTGCCAGCAGTTCTCCGGGACTAGCGGGAGGGAACACCGGGGAGCTGTTTTTT.